These 21 T cell receptor beta chains originate from one sample sequenced in a study of blood T cell repertoires in COVID-19. TCRdb keeps only in-frame clones here, not all; method: immunoSEQ multiplex PCR. Altogether some 210,000 clones are present, approximately 78% being singletons, with the ten largest covering more than 10%. The sequenced material came from peripheral blood. The receptors stem from a middle-aged woman with acute or convalescent COVID-19.

In this sample, this clone turned up once. The chain carries TRBV3-1 (or the pseudogene TRBV3-2) and TRBJ2-7; 9 bases fit TRBD1. The length of the CDR3 is 16 residues. The J segment lost 2 bases and the V segment lost 0 bases, leaving 5 bases of the junction unmatched. Germline CDR1 is LGHDT and CDR2 is YNNKEL (reference sequence). CDR3 in DNA: TGTGCCAGCAGCCAAGACCCCGGGACAGGGACCTACGAGCAGTACTTC. It is translated as CASSQDPGTGTYEQYF.

The genes are TRBV7-8 and TRBJ1-1, with D possibly matching TRBD1 (5 bases). With 1 base removed from V and 6 bases from J, the gap between germline ends came to 9 bases. Germline loops: CDR1 SGHVS, CDR2 FQNEAQ. CDR3 length equals 13 residues. The CDR3 bases are TGTGCCAGCAGCTTAGTCGGGGGGGCTGAAGCTTTCTTT. It codes for CASSLVGGAEAFF.

This clone occurred a few times. The chain has TRBV4-3 and TRBJ2-7, with a possible D match to TRBD1 (5 bases). Germline V gives CDR1 LGHNA, CDR2 YSLEER. V lost 0 bases and J lost 7, with 16 bases in between. The CDR3 has 15 amino acids. Here the CDR3 DNA reads TGCGCCAGCAGCCAAGAAAGCCAGGGCCTGTGGGAGCAGTACTTC. This encodes CASSQESQGLWEQYF.

This sequence joins TRBV20-1 and TRBJ1-2; tentatively, D is TRBD1 (5 bases). The V end lost 3 bases, the J end lost 5 bases, and 7 bases lay between the germline ends. Germline loops: CDR1 DFQATT, CDR2 SNEGSKA (reference sequence). The CDR3 loop spans 11 amino acids. The CDR3 sequence: CSARDKYGYTF. In nucleotides, the CDR3 is TGCAGTGCTAGGGACAAGTATGGCTACACCTTC.

V usage is TRBV25-1 and J usage is TRBJ2-3, with 10 nucleotides matching TRBD2. The germline V gene has CDR1 MGHDK and CDR2 SYGVNS. With V trimmed by 4 bases and J by 3 bases, 1 base remained unmatched. There are 14 residues in the CDR3. CDR3 DNA: TGTGCCAGCAGTGTAGCGGGAGGTACAGATACGCAGTATTTT. Translation gives CASSVAGGTDTQYF.

The V gene is TRBV19, the J gene TRBJ1-1; D is ambiguous. This CDR3 contains 14 residues. CDR1 LNHDA and CDR2 SQIVND come from the germline V gene (reference sequence). V lost 3 bases to trimming and J lost 0 bases, with 8 bases between them. CDR3 sequence: CASSMAVLNTEAFF. DNA of the CDR3: TGTGCCAGTAGTATGGCCGTTTTGAACACTGAAGCTTTCTTT.

This clone was found a few times. The V gene is TRBV4-3, the J gene TRBJ1-1; no firm D call. Germline loops: CDR1 LGHNA, CDR2 YSLEER. Trimming left V 0 bases short and J 0 bases short, with 11 bases between. There are 16 residues in the CDR3. CDR3: CASSQEGAGLNTEAFF. The CDR3 region has the DNA TGCGCCAGCAGCCAAGAGGGCGCGGGCCTGAACACTGAAGCTTTCTTT.

J is TRBJ2-3 and V is TRBV14; 8 positions agree with TRBD2. CDR3 size: 19 residues. From germline, CDR1 is SGHDN and CDR2 FVKESK. V gave up 1 base and J gave up 0 bases; unmatched junction bases: 12. CDR3 nucleotides: TGTGCCAGCAGCCAAGTCCACCCCAGGCTAGCGGGCAGCACAGATACGCAGTATTTT. Its protein product is CASSQVHPRLAGSTDTQYF.

The rearrangement links TRBV27 to TRBJ1-4; a possible D gene is TRBD1 (6 bases). CDR3 size: 17 residues. Germline-derived CDR1 and CDR2 are MNHEY and SMNVEV (reference sequence). V shed 4 bases and J shed 0 bases, with 15 bases lying between them. The CDR3 DNA is TGTGCCAGCAGTTCCAGGGAAAAGGGGGCAACTAATGAAAAACTGTTTTTT. The encoded protein is CASSSREKGATNEKLFF.

This chain uses TRBV7-2 with TRBJ2-5, with 7 bases aligning to TRBD2. Per the germline V gene, CDR1 is SGHTA and CDR2 is FQGNSA. The CDR3 is 17 residues long. The J segment lost 4 bases and the V segment lost 4 bases, leaving 15 bases of the junction unmatched. The CDR3 is CASSYPEDGRERETQYF. CDR3 DNA: TGTGCCAGCAGCTACCCGGAAGATGGGCGGGAGAGAGAGACCCAGTACTTC.

The chain joins TRBV3-1 (or the pseudogene TRBV3-2) to TRBJ2-7, with a possible D match to TRBD2 (5 bases). V lost 1 base and J 6 bases, leaving 19 bases between the germline ends. This CDR3 contains 16 residues. CDR1 is LGHDT and CDR2 is YNNKEL in the germline V gene (reference sequence). CDR3 residues: CASSQGRSPPTTEQYF. The DNA for the CDR3 is TGTGCCAGCAGCCAAGGAAGGAGCCCTCCGACTACCGAGCAGTACTTC.

This clone has just a few counts. The genes are TRBV6-6 and TRBJ1-1, with a possible D match to TRBD1 (6 bases). Germline V lookup: CDR1 MNHNY, CDR2 SVGAGI (reference sequence). V lost 6 bases and J lost 6, with 14 bases in between. This CDR3 is built from 13 residues. CDR3: CASRQGPGAEAFF. The CDR3 nucleotides are TGTGCCAGCAGACAGGGTCCCGGAGCTGAAGCTTTCTTT.

The rearrangement links TRBV5-4 to TRBJ1-1; 8 nucleotides align to TRBD1. Germline assignment: CDR1 SGHNT and CDR2 YYREEE (reference sequence). This CDR3 region has 14 residues. J gave up 4 bases and V 7 bases, and 9 bases lay outside the gene matches. The CDR3 is CASANRGLGTEAFF. The CDR3 DNA follows: TGTGCCAGCGCTAACAGGGGGTTGGGCACTGAAGCTTTCTTT.

The rearrangement uses TRBV19 and TRBJ1-2; no clear D. CDR1 and CDR2 (germline): LNHDA, SQIVND (reference sequence). The CDR3 extends over 14 amino acids. V gave up 3 bases and J gave up 4 bases, with 12 bases separating them. CDR3 protein: CASSMSGSSYGYTF. As DNA, the CDR3 is TGTGCCAGTAGTATGAGCGGCAGTTCCTATGGCTACACCTTC.

A single count supports this clone. This rearrangement joins TRBV5-1 to TRBJ2-2, with D possibly being TRBD1 (6 bases). Germline assignment: CDR1 SGHRS and CDR2 YFSETQ. Trimming removed 4 bases from V and 1 base from J, with 8 bases in between. The CDR3 loop spans 14 amino acids. CDR3 in amino acids: CASSQGQNTGELFF. The CDR3 DNA follows: TGCGCCAGCAGCCAGGGACAGAACACCGGGGAGCTGTTTTTT.

This rearrangement joins TRBV5-8 to TRBJ2-1; weak D call: TRBD2 (5 bases). V lost 1 base to trimming and J lost 6 bases, with 11 bases between them. The CDR3 covers 14 residues. Germline lookup yields CDR1 SGHTS and CDR2 YDEGEE. In DNA form, the CDR3 reads TGTGCCAGCAGCTTGATGAGAGCGGCCAATGAGCAGTTCTTC. Protein: CASSLMRAANEQFF.

The rearrangement links TRBV5-1 to TRBJ2-7; tentatively, D is TRBD1 (5 bases). The ends were cut back, 1 base at V and 2 bases at J, with 10 bases in the middle. The germline CDR1 and CDR2 sequences are SGHRS and YFSETQ. The CDR3 consists of 14 residues. The CDR3 DNA reads as TGCGCCAGCAGCTTGAAACAGGCGCCCTACGAGCAGTACTTC. Protein sequence: CASSLKQAPYEQYF.

The chain combines TRBV7-2 with TRBJ2-1, with unresolved D. Trimming left V 1 base short and J 8 bases short, with 15 bases between. Germline lookup yields CDR1 SGHTA and CDR2 FQGNSA. This CDR3 is built from 15 residues. The CDR3 nucleotides are TGTGCCAGCAGCTTAGGCTCGTCAGATCTCGATGAGCAGTTCTTC. Its protein product is CASSLGSSDLDEQFF.

The chain carries TRBV7-3 and TRBJ2-3; 8 bases fit TRBD2. The trim removed 2 bases at V and 2 bases at J, leaving 3 bases unmatched. Germline V gene data show CDR1 as SGHTA and CDR2 as FQGTGA. The CDR3 has 15 amino acids. CDR3 region: CASSLYSGATDTQYF. CDR3 sequence (DNA): TGTGCCAGCAGCTTATATAGCGGGGCCACAGATACGCAGTATTTT.

J is TRBJ1-2 and V is TRBV27; 7 positions agree with TRBD1. The CDR3 length is 15 residues. Germline CDR1 MNHEY, CDR2 SMNVEV (reference sequence). Germline trimming cut 7 bases from V and 2 bases from J; bases unmatched to any gene: 10. The CDR3 is CASKAGRGANYGYTF. Here the CDR3 DNA reads TGTGCCAGCAAGGCAGGCAGGGGGGCAAACTATGGCTACACCTTC.

In its sample, this clone was seen a few times. The V gene is TRBV2, the J gene TRBJ1-3; D perhaps matches TRBD1 (6 bases). CDR1 is SNHLY and CDR2 is FYNNEI in the germline V gene. CDR3 length: 16 amino acids. The V and J ends lost 6 bases and 0 bases respectively, with 15 bases between them. DNA of the CDR3: TGTGCCAGCAGCCGGACAGCAATTTTCTCTGGAAACACCATATATTTT. This translates into CASSRTAIFSGNTIYF.